These 21 T cell receptor beta chains came from one sample sequenced in a study of response to subunit inactivated influenza vaccine. TCRdb processed the RT-PCR reads anew with MiXCR; each CDR3 protein has one entry. The table records approximately 520,000 distinct CDR3 sequences, approximately 16% of them present only once. Sequencing was performed on CD4+ T cells sorted from PBMCs, taken roughly 24 months after vaccination. Receptors originate from a man between 50 and 69 years old who received an inactivated influenza vaccine.

The rearrangement joins TRBV4-1 to TRBJ2-1, with 10 bases lining up with TRBD2. Per the germline V gene, CDR1 is MGHRA and CDR2 is YSYEKL. The length of the CDR3 is 14 residues. J gave up 8 bases and V 4 bases, and 5 bases lay outside the gene matches. As DNA, the CDR3 is TGCGCCAGCAGCCCCGGGACTAGCGAGGATGAGCAGTTCTTC. Protein: CASSPGTSEDEQFF.

The gene calls are TRBV5-1 and TRBJ2-2, with D unclear. The CDR3 runs to 13 residues. Deletions cut 5 bases from V and 6 bases from J, with 11 bases between. Germline-derived CDR1 and CDR2 are SGHRS and YFSETQ. The CDR3 coding sequence is TGCGCCAGCAGGGAACGAGAGTCCGGGGAGCTGTTTTTT. Translated, it gives CASRERESGELFF.

The chain combines TRBV5-1 with TRBJ2-1; 10 nucleotides line up with TRBD1. The CDR3 runs 14 residues. V lost 4 bases, J lost 8 bases, and 6 bases stayed unmatched. In germline, CDR1 is SGHRS, CDR2 YFSETQ. The CDR3 protein is CASSGGQGMDEQFF. As DNA, the CDR3 is TGCGCCAGCAGCGGGGGACAGGGGATGGATGAGCAGTTCTTC.

The chain couples TRBV7-2 to TRBJ2-5; 7 bases agree with TRBD2. Germline V gives CDR1 SGHTA, CDR2 FQGNSA. The length of the CDR3 is 15 residues. V was pared by 1 base and J by 5 bases, with 7 bases of the junction left unmatched. The CDR3 nucleotides are TGTGCCAGCAGCTTAGTGACGGGAGGTTGGGAGACCCAGTACTTC. It is translated as CASSLVTGGWETQYF.

This chain links TRBV7-8 with TRBJ2-1; TRBD2 matches at 7 bases. Trimming removed 2 bases from V and 0 bases from J; junction bases left unmatched: 7. This CDR3 region has 17 residues. Germline CDR1 is SGHVS and CDR2 is FQNEAQ. CDR3 in amino acids: CASSLTSALPSYNEQFF. The CDR3 DNA reads as TGTGCCAGCAGCTTAACTAGCGCACTACCCTCCTACAATGAGCAGTTCTTC.

This clonotype was picked up many times. This chain joins TRBV7-2 and TRBJ2-7, with TRBD1 matching over 8 bases. V was clipped by 5 bases and J by 3 bases; unmatched bases: 6. The CDR3 loop spans 14 amino acids. From germline, CDR1 is SGHTA and CDR2 FQGNSA. The CDR3 sequence: CASSPGQVFYEQYF. As DNA, the CDR3 is TGTGCCAGCAGCCCGGGACAGGTCTTCTACGAGCAGTACTTC.

The CDR3 region has the DNA TGCGCCAGCAGCCAAGATCGGGGACTAATGAACACCGGGGAGCTGTTTTTT. Protein sequence: CASSQDRGLMNTGELFF. This chain uses TRBV4-3 with TRBJ2-2; 7 positions agree with TRBD2. The CDR3 has 17 amino acids. V dropped 0 bases and J dropped 1; count of bases not matched to a gene: 5. In germline, CDR1 is LGHNA, CDR2 YSLEER.

V gene TRBV15 combines with J gene TRBJ2-5; D unresolved. Trimming removed 1 base from V and 4 bases from J, with 4 bases in between. The V gene's germline CDR1 is LNHNV and CDR2 YYDKDF (reference sequence). The CDR3 is made up of 12 amino acids. The CDR3 loop is CATSRARETQYF. Here the CDR3 DNA reads TGTGCCACCAGCAGAGCGCGAGAGACCCAGTACTTC.

The chain links TRBV11-2 to TRBJ2-7; 8 bases are shared with TRBD1. CDR3 length: 15 amino acids. CDR1 is SGHAT and CDR2 is FQNNGV in the germline V gene. J gave up 6 bases and V 2 bases, and 9 bases lay outside the gene matches. CDR3 DNA sequence: TGTGCCAGCAGCTTATCTACCGGACAGGGTAGCGAGCAGTACTTC. As protein: CASSLSTGQGSEQYF.

CDR3 sequence reads: CASSFRLAARGETQYF. The CDR3, as DNA: TGTGCCAGCAGTTTCCGACTAGCGGCCCGCGGGGAGACCCAGTACTTC. The chain carries TRBV27 and TRBJ2-5; TRBD2 aligns across 9 bases. Germline CDR1 and CDR2: MNHEY and SMNVEV (reference sequence). CDR3 size: 16 residues. V lost 3 bases and J lost 5; bases outside the gene matches: 10.

This clonotype came up a few times. The chain has TRBV11-2 and TRBJ2-1; 7 nucleotides line up with TRBD2. Germline assignment: CDR1 SGHAT and CDR2 FQNNGV. V shed 3 bases, J shed 0 bases, and the junction held 11 bases outside the gene matches. This CDR3 spans 18 amino acids. The CDR3 reads CASSFGLKRGNSYNEQFF. Here the CDR3 DNA reads TGTGCCAGCAGCTTTGGTCTTAAGCGGGGCAACTCCTACAATGAGCAGTTCTTC.

Regarding this clonotype: The junction departs from germline at one end; a sequencing error may be responsible. CDR3 loop: CASSATGSTVDKQYF. CDR3 DNA: TGTGCCAGCAGCGCGACAGGGAGTACGGTAGATAAGCAGTATTTT. The rearrangement uses TRBV9 and TRBJ2-3, with 7 bases lining up with TRBD1. This CDR3 has 15 residues. The germline CDR1 and CDR2 sequences are SGDLS and YYNGEE.

The genes are TRBV9 and TRBJ2-1; D gene unclear. V shed 0 bases and J shed 8 bases, with 9 bases lying between them. This CDR3 is 13 amino acids long. CDR1 is SGDLS and CDR2 is YYNGEE in the germline V gene. This chain's CDR3 is CASSVAPFDEQFF. CDR3 coding DNA: TGTGCCAGCAGCGTAGCCCCGTTTGATGAGCAGTTCTTC.

The V and J genes are TRBV5-6 and TRBJ2-2; TRBD2 matches 7 bases. In germline, CDR1 is SGHDT, CDR2 YYEEEE. Losses at the gene ends were 4 bases for V and 7 bases for J; bases not matched to a gene: 7. The CDR3 is 14 amino acids. Written as DNA, the CDR3 is TGTGCCAGCAGCCCGGGGGACTACGACGGGGAGCTGTTTTTT. It encodes CASSPGDYDGELFF.

The chain joins TRBV19 to TRBJ2-6, with unresolved D. The V gene lost 11 bases and the J gene lost 4 bases, with 12 bases spanning the gap. Germline CDR1 and CDR2: LNHDA and SQIVND (reference sequence). The CDR3 contains 13 residues. The DNA of the CDR3 is TGTGCCGGTAAAGACCCCGGGGCCAACGTCCTGACTTTC. It is translated as CAGKDPGANVLTF.

This clonotype was seen only a few times. This sequence joins TRBV12-3 or TRBV12-4 and TRBJ2-3; perhaps TRBD1 as D (7 bases). This CDR3 comprises 16 residues. Trimming stripped 4 bases from V and 1 base from J, with 15 bases between. The CDR3 DNA follows: TGTGCCAGCAGTTCAGGGGGGTCGGGGGGCACAGATACGCAGTATTTT. Its translation is CASSSGGSGGTDTQYF.

This chain connects TRBV29-1 to TRBJ2-1; TRBD1 agrees at 8 bases. J lost 7 bases, V lost 4 bases, and 6 bases had no gene match. This CDR3 is 13 amino acids long. Germline CDR1 reads SQVTM; CDR2 reads ANQGSEA. The CDR3 sequence is CSVVSGGKNEQFF. The CDR3, as DNA: TGCAGCGTTGTGTCAGGGGGCAAAAATGAGCAGTTCTTC.

This sequence joins TRBV24-1 and TRBJ2-2, with D unclear. In germline, CDR1 is KGHDR, CDR2 SFDVKD. CDR3 length: 14 residues. Trimming took off 5 bases at V and 3 bases at J, with 9 bases between the two ends. The CDR3: CATSGGRHTGELFF. For the CDR3, the DNA is TGTGCCACCAGTGGGGGTCGACACACCGGGGAGCTGTTTTTT.

This clonotype has a handful of counts. J is TRBJ2-1 and V is TRBV5-1; D unresolved. CDR3 length equals 14 residues. CDR1 SGHRS and CDR2 YFSETQ come from the germline V gene. Trimming removed 0 bases at V and 4 bases at J, with 8 bases between. The CDR3 protein is CASSLELTYNEQFF. CDR3 nucleotides: TGCGCCAGCAGCTTGGAACTTACATACAATGAGCAGTTCTTC.

This clonotype was counted many times. The V and J genes are TRBV10-3 and TRBJ2-1; 10 nucleotides align to TRBD2. Trimming at V came to 6 bases and at J to 5 bases, leaving 4 bases not matched to a gene. This CDR3 region has 14 residues. Germline values: CDR1 ENHRY, CDR2 SYGVKD. CDR3 nucleotides: TGTGCCATCAGCCTAGCGGGAGAGAACAATGAGCAGTTCTTC. This encodes CAISLAGENNEQFF.

V and J are TRBV5-1 and TRBJ2-2, with 7 bases fitting TRBD2. Germline CDR1 and CDR2: SGHRS and YFSETQ. V gave up 3 bases and J gave up 4 bases; unmatched junction bases: 9. The CDR3 consists of 16 residues. Here the CDR3 DNA reads TGCGCCAGCAGCTCCACTCGCGGGAGTGTCACCGGGGAGCTGTTTTTT. Translated: CASSSTRGSVTGELFF.